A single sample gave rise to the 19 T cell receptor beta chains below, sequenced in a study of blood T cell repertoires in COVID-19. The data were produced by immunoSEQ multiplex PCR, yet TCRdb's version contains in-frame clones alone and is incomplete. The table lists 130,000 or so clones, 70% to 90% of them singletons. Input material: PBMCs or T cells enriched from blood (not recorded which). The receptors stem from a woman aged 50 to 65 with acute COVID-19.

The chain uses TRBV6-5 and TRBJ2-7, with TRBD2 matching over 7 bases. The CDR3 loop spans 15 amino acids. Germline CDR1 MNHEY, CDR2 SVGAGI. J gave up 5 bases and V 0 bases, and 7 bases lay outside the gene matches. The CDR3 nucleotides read TGTGCCAGCAGTTACTCACGGACTAGGTTAGACGAGCAGTACTTC. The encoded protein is CASSYSRTRLDEQYF.

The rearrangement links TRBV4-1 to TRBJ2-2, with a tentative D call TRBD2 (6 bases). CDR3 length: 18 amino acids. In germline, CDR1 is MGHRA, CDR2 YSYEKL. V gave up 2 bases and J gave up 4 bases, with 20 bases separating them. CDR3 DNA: TGCGCCAGCAGCCAACTACTAGCCGGTGGGGGGACCACCGGGGAGCTGTTTTTT. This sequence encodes CASSQLLAGGGTTGELFF.

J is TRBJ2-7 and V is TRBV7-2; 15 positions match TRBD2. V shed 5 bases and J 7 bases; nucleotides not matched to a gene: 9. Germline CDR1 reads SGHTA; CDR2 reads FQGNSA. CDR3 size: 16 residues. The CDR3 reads CASSPGGTSGRYEQYF. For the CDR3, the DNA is TGTGCCAGCAGCCCGGGGGGGACTAGCGGGAGGTATGAGCAGTACTTC.

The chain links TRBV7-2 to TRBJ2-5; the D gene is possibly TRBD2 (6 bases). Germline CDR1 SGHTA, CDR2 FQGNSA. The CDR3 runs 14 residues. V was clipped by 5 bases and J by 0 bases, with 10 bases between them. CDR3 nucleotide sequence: TGTGCCAGCAGCATCCGGGACTACCAAGAGACCCAGTACTTC. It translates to CASSIRDYQETQYF.

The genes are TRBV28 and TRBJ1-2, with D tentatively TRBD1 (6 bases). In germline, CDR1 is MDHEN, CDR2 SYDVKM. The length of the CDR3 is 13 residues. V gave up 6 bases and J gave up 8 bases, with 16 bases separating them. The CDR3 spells CASRVGQLRGYTF. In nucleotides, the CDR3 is TGTGCCAGCAGGGTAGGACAGTTAAGGGGCTACACCTTC.

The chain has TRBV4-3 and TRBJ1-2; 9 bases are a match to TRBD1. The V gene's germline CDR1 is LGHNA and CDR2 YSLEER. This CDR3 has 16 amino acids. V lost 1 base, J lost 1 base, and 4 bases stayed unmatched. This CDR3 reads CASSQAQGAFNYGYTF. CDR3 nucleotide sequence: TGCGCCAGCAGCCAAGCACAGGGGGCGTTTAACTATGGCTACACCTTC.

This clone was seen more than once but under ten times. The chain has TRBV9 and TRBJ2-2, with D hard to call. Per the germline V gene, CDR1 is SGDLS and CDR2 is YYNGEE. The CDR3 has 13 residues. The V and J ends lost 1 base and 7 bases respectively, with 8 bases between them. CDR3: CASSVLTGGELFF. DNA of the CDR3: TGTGCCAGCAGCGTACTTACTGGCGGGGAGCTGTTTTTT.

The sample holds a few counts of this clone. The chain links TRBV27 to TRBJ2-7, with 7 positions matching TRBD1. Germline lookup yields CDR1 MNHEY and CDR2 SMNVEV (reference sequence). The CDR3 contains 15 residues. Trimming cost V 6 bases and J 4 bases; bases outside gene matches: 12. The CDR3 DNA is TGTGCCAGCAGCCTGGGGAACAGGGGTGCGTACGAGCAGTACTTC. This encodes CASSLGNRGAYEQYF.

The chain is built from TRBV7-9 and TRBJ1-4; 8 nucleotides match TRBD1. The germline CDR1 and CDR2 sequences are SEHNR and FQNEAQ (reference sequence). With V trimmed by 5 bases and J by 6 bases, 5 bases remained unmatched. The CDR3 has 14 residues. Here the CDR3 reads CASSPTGGDEKLFF. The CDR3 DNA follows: TGTGCCAGCAGCCCCACAGGGGGAGATGAAAAACTGTTTTTT.

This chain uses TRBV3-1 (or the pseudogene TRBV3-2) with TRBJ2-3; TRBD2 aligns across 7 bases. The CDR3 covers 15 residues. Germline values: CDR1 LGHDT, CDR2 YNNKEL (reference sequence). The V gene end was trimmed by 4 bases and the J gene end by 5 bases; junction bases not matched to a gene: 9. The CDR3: CASSLGLGHRDTQYF. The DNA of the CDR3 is TGTGCCAGCAGCCTCGGACTAGGGCATCGAGATACGCAGTATTTT.

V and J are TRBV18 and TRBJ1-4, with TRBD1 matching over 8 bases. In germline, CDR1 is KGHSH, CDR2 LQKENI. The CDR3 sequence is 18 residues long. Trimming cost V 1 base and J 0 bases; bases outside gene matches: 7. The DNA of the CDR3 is TGTGCCAGCTCACCACAGTCACAGGGGGTCGCAACTAATGAAAAACTGTTTTTT. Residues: CASSPQSQGVATNEKLFF.

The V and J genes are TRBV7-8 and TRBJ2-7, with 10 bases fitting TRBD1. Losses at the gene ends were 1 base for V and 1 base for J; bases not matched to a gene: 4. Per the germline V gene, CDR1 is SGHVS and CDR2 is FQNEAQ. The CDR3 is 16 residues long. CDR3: CASSLVGDRGSYEQYF. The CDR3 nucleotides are TGTGCCAGCAGCTTAGTGGGGGACAGGGGTTCCTACGAGCAGTACTTC.

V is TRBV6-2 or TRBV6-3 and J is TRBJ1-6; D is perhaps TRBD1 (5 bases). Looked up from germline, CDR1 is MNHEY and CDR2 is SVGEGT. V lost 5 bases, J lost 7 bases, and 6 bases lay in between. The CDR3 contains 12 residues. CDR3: CASSRGNSPLHF. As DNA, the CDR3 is TGTGCCAGCAGTCGGGGGAATTCACCCCTCCACTTT.

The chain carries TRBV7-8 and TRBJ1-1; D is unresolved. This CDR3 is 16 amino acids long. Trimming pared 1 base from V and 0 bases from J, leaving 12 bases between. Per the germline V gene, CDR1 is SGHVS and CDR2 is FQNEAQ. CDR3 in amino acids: CASSLGRAAVNTEAFF. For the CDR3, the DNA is TGTGCCAGCAGCTTAGGGAGGGCAGCTGTGAACACTGAAGCTTTCTTT.

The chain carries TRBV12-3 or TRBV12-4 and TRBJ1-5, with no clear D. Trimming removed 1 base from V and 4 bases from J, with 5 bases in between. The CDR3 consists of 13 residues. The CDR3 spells CASSLGQNQPQHF. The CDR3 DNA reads TGTGCCAGCAGTTTAGGGCAGAATCAGCCCCAGCATTTT.

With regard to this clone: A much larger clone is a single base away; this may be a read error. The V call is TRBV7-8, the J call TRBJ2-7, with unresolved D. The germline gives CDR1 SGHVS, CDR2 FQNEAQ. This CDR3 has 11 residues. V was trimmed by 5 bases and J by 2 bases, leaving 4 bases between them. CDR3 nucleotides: TGTGCCAGCAGCCCTACCTACGAGCAGTACTTC. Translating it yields CASSPTYEQYF. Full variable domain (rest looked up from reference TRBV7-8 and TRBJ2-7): GAGVSQSPRYKVAKRGQDVALRCDPISGHVSLFWYQQALGQGPEFLTYFQNEAQLDKSGLPSDRFFAERPEGSVSTLKIQRTQQEDSAVYLCASSPTYEQYFGPGTRLTVT.

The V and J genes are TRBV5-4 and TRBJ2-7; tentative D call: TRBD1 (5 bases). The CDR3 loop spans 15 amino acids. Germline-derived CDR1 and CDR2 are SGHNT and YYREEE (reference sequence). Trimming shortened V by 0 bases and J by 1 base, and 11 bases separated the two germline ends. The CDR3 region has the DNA TGTGCCAGCAGCTTGGAGGCAGGGCCGTCCTACGAGCAGTACTTC. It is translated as CASSLEAGPSYEQYF.

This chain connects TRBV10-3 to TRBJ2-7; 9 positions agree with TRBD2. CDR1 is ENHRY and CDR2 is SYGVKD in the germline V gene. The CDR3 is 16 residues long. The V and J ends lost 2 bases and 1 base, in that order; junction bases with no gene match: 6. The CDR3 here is CAISENRAGGSYEQYF. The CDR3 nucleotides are TGTGCCATCAGTGAGAATCGAGCGGGAGGATCCTACGAGCAGTACTTC.

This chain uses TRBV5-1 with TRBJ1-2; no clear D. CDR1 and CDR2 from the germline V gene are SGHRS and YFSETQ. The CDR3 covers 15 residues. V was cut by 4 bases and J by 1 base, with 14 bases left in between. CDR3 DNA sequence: TGCGCCAGCAGCCCGACGACTGGTCATAACTATGGCTACACCTTC. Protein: CASSPTTGHNYGYTF.